The sequence of this T cell receptor (beta chain) was determined in a study of blood T cell repertoires in COVID-19. This CDR3 contains 13 residues. Unmatched junction bases numbered 10, after V lost 6 bases and J lost 8 bases. Germline V gene sequence: CDR1 SGHDT, CDR2 YYEEEE. TCRdb's copy holds only in-frame clones and misses some; the assay was immunoSEQ multiplex PCR. Found here are 130,000 or so clones, 80% to 90% of them singletons; the top ten hold 2% to 2.5%. Sequenced sample: peripheral blood. The V gene is TRBV5-6, the J gene TRBJ1-2, with 7 bases matching TRBD1. The receptor's source is a woman aged 45-60 years with acute or convalescent COVID-19. The CDR3 nucleotides are TGTGCCAGCACCCCGCGGAGGGGGCTCGGCTACACCTTC. As protein: CASTPRRGLGYTF.